One and the same sample provided the 21 T cell receptor beta chains below, sequenced in a study of cytomegalovirus exposure and HLA in healthy donors (dated by TCRdb to 2015 to 2018). The library was made by the immunoSEQ multiplex PCR assay. For the multiplex PCR, a mixture combining 60 forward primers for TCR Vbeta segments and 13 reverse primers for TCR Jbeta segments was used. The table comes from immuneACCESS by way of TCRdb, which keeps in-frame sequences with V and J called. Part of the clones is missing from these tables; in studies checked, under half for an unresolved V gene and the rest for unknown reasons. This sample comprises more than 45,000 clones, just under 85% of them detected only once. The ten most abundant clones make up approximately 2.9% of the sample. The specimen was PBMCs. The receptors shown here come from a man in his fifties or sixties in good health and CMV-seronegative.

V gene TRBV5-6 combines with J gene TRBJ2-1; TRBD1 might be the D (6 bases). Germline V gene lookup returns CDR1 SGHDT and CDR2 YYEEEE. Between the trimmed V and J ends, which lost 0 bases and 0 bases, there was a span of 16 bases. There are 18 residues in the CDR3. CDR3 protein: CASSLAYGGTLSYNEQFF. The CDR3 nucleotides read TGTGCCAGCAGCTTGGCATATGGGGGCACCCTCTCCTACAATGAGCAGTTCTTC.

The chain employs TRBV7-9 and TRBJ1-6; D is possibly TRBD1 (5 bases). The CDR3 has 14 residues. Trimming removed 5 bases from V and 7 bases from J, with 12 bases in between. The germline CDR1 and CDR2 sequences are SEHNR and FQNEAQ (reference sequence). For the CDR3, the DNA is TGTGCCAGCAGCCCTGGACAAAAGAATTCACCCCTCCACTTT. It translates to CASSPGQKNSPLHF.

This CDR3 reads CASSPQGGGAHGNTIYF. The CDR3 DNA sequence: TGCGCCAGCAGCCCTCAGGGCGGGGGGGCGCATGGAAACACCATATATTTT. This chain connects TRBV4-1 to TRBJ1-3; TRBD1 might be the D (6 bases). Germline V gene data show CDR1 as MGHRA and CDR2 as YSYEKL. V shed 4 bases and J shed 3 bases, with 19 bases lying between them. This CDR3 contains 17 residues.

This chain links TRBV19 with TRBJ1-1; 12 bases match TRBD1. V gave up 3 bases and J gave up 4 bases; unmatched junction bases: 9. From germline, CDR1 is LNHDA and CDR2 SQIVND (reference sequence). CDR3 length equals 17 residues. The CDR3 here is CASSIGTGGAGGTEAFF. The CDR3 nucleotides read TGTGCCAGTAGTATTGGGACAGGGGGCGCCGGGGGCACTGAAGCTTTCTTT.

The chain combines TRBV4-3 with TRBJ2-5; maybe TRBD1 (6 bases). Germline assignment: CDR1 LGHNA and CDR2 YSLEER. The CDR3 length is 15 residues. The V gene lost 1 base and the J gene lost 7 bases, with 16 bases spanning the gap. In DNA form, the CDR3 reads TGCGCCAGCAGCCAAGTCTCGTTCAGGGGCCTGACCCAGTACTTC. This codes for CASSQVSFRGLTQYF.

The rearrangement uses TRBV10-2 and TRBJ1-5; D perhaps matches TRBD1 (5 bases). The germline V gene has CDR1 WSHSY and CDR2 SAAADI. The CDR3 length is 14 residues. V dropped 3 bases and J dropped 5 bases, with 11 bases sitting between them. CDR3 in amino acids: CASSESGGYQPQHF. Here the CDR3 DNA reads TGCGCCAGCAGTGAATCCGGGGGTTATCAGCCCCAGCATTTT.

This clone was found a few times. CDR3: CASSYLAGGSNEQFF. CDR3 DNA: TGTGCCAGCAGTTACTTAGCGGGGGGTAGCAATGAGCAGTTCTTC. V usage is TRBV6-5 and J usage is TRBJ2-1; 10 nucleotides line up with TRBD2. CDR3 length: 15 residues. The V gene's germline CDR1 is MNHEY and CDR2 SVGAGI. V was pared by 1 base and J by 6 bases, with 3 bases of the junction left unmatched.

The chain uses TRBV9 and TRBJ2-1, with D perhaps TRBD2 (5 bases). Germline values: CDR1 SGDLS, CDR2 YYNGEE. V gave up 0 bases and J gave up 9 bases, with 7 bases separating them. The CDR3 contains 12 residues. The CDR3 DNA sequence: TGTGCCAGCAGCGTAGGAGAGGGTGAGCAGTTCTTC. This encodes CASSVGEGEQFF.

V usage is TRBV5-1 and J usage is TRBJ2-2; TRBD1 is a possible D gene (6 bases). The germline CDR1 and CDR2 sequences are SGHRS and YFSETQ. CDR3 size: 13 residues. Trimming shortened V by 3 bases and J by 7 bases, and 10 bases separated the two germline ends. The CDR3 reads CASSSQGIGELFF. The CDR3 nucleotides read TGCGCCAGCAGCTCACAGGGTATCGGGGAGCTGTTTTTT.

This clone has only one observation. The V call is TRBV6-5, the J call TRBJ1-2, with TRBD1 matching 9 bases. The germline gives CDR1 MNHEY, CDR2 SVGAGI. With 0 bases clipped from V and 9 bases from J, the junction kept 8 bases outside the gene matches. The CDR3 is 15 residues long. The CDR3 nucleotides are TGTGCCAGCAGTTACTCTGACAGGGGGTTGGAGAGCTACACCTTC. Amino acids: CASSYSDRGLESYTF.

The chain carries TRBV27 and TRBJ2-1; TRBD2 aligns across 8 bases. Germline V CDR1 and CDR2: MNHEY, SMNVEV (reference sequence). The CDR3 loop spans 15 amino acids. The V and J ends lost 5 bases and 6 bases, in that order; junction bases with no gene match: 9. The CDR3 bases are TGTGCCAGCAGTACAAGCGGGGGACTCTCCAATGAGCAGTTCTTC. Its protein product is CASSTSGGLSNEQFF.

The chain employs TRBV7-8 and TRBJ1-5; 9 bases fit TRBD1. V trimming: 1 base; J trimming: 3 bases; junction bases outside the gene matches: 7. The CDR3 is made up of 17 amino acids. CDR1 and CDR2 (germline): SGHVS, FQNEAQ. CDR3 DNA: TGTGCCAGCAGCTTAGGAGACAGGGGGTGGCACAATCAGCCCCAGCATTTT. This translates into CASSLGDRGWHNQPQHF.

The chain has TRBV6-6 and TRBJ2-3, with a weak D call TRBD2 (7 bases). The CDR3 contains 14 residues. Per germline, CDR1 MNHNY and CDR2 SVGAGI (reference sequence). The V gene lost 7 bases and the J gene lost 4 bases, with 15 bases spanning the gap. The CDR3 region has the DNA TGTGCCAGCACATGGGGGGGCGGCGCAGATACGCAGTATTTT. Translation: CASTWGGGADTQYF.

This clone showed up just a few times. This rearrangement joins TRBV30 to TRBJ2-3, with 12 bases matching TRBD2. CDR1 GTSNPN and CDR2 SVGIG come from the germline V gene (reference sequence). V was pared by 5 bases and J by 2 bases, with 5 bases of the junction left unmatched. CDR3 length: 15 residues. The CDR3 loop reads CAWRGLAGLTDTQYF. The CDR3 DNA reads TGTGCCTGGCGCGGACTAGCGGGGCTCACAGATACGCAGTATTTT.

A remark on this clone: An end of the junction differs from the germline gene, which may be a read error. This chain links TRBV13 with TRBJ1-1, with D unresolved. This CDR3 region has 16 residues. Germline CDR1 and CDR2: PRHDT and FYEKMQ (reference sequence). CDR3 in amino acids: CAGSLSWRMADTEAFF. The CDR3 DNA is TGTGCCGGCAGCTTAAGTTGGAGAATGGCGGACACTGAAGCTTTCTTT.

A few counts support this clone. The chain uses TRBV6-1 and TRBJ2-2; a weak D match, TRBD2 (5 bases). The germline gives CDR1 MNHNS, CDR2 SASEGT. Trimming stripped 2 bases from V and 4 bases from J, with 11 bases between. This CDR3 is 15 amino acids long. CDR3 residues: CASSEFRLATGELFF. The CDR3 coding sequence is TGTGCCAGCAGTGAATTTCGGCTAGCCACCGGGGAGCTGTTTTTT.

CDR3 nucleotides: TGTGCCAGCAGCTTGAAGGGGCCCTACAATGAAGAGACCCAGTACTTC. Residues: CASSLKGPYNEETQYF. V and J are TRBV7-8 and TRBJ2-5, with D possibly TRBD1 on 5 matching bases. The CDR3 length is 16 residues. V was pared by 3 bases and J by 3 bases, with 17 bases between. Germline V gene data show CDR1 as SGHVS and CDR2 as FQNEAQ.

The rearrangement uses TRBV7-2 and TRBJ2-7, with D maybe TRBD1 (5 bases). Germline V gene data show CDR1 as SGHTA and CDR2 as FQGNSA. Trimming cost V 3 bases and J 2 bases, with 17 bases left between them. The CDR3 consists of 16 residues. The chain's CDR3 is CASSFADKFLTYEQYF. In nucleotides, the CDR3 is TGTGCCAGCAGCTTCGCGGACAAGTTTCTGACCTACGAGCAGTACTTC.

The CDR3 DNA reads TGTGCCAGCAGTTTTTTGGATTCGGCAGGCCCTCTTTATAATTCACCCCTCCACTTT. It encodes CASSFLDSAGPLYNSPLHF. This chain joins TRBV28 and TRBJ1-6; D call uncertain. Trimming removed 3 bases from V and 4 bases from J, with 22 bases in between. The V gene's germline CDR1 is MDHEN and CDR2 SYDVKM. CDR3 length: 19 residues.

A few counts support this clone. The V gene is TRBV7-7, the J gene TRBJ2-7, with D tentatively TRBD1 (5 bases). The CDR3 consists of 13 residues. The germline gives CDR1 SSHAT, CDR2 FNYEAQ (reference sequence). V was clipped by 3 bases and J by 3 bases, with 9 bases between them. The CDR3 spells CASSFGQGYEQYF. Written as DNA, the CDR3 is TGTGCCAGCAGCTTTGGTCAGGGCTACGAGCAGTACTTC. Using reference TRBV7-7 and TRBJ2-7 for the parts outside the CDR3, the full variable domain is GAGVSQSPRYKVTKRGQDVTLRCDPISSHATLYWYQQALGQGPEFLTYFNYEAQPDKSGLPSDRFSAERPEGSISTLTIQRTEQRDSAMYRCASSFGQGYEQYFGPGTRLTVT.

V is TRBV11-2 and J is TRBJ1-2, with D unresolved. Germline V gene data show CDR1 as SGHAT and CDR2 as FQNNGV. The ends were cut back, 3 bases at V and 4 bases at J, with 3 bases in the middle. The CDR3 is 11 amino acids. CDR3 in DNA: TGTGCCAGCAGCTTGAGCTATGGCTACACCTTC. This codes for CASSLSYGYTF. Full variable domain (rest looked up from reference TRBV11-2 and TRBJ1-2): EAGVAQSPRYKIIEKRQSVAFWCNPISGHATLYWYQQILGQGPKLLIQFQNNGVVDDSQLPKDRFSAERLKGVDSTLKIQPAKLEDSAVYLCASSLSYGYTFGSGTRLTVV.